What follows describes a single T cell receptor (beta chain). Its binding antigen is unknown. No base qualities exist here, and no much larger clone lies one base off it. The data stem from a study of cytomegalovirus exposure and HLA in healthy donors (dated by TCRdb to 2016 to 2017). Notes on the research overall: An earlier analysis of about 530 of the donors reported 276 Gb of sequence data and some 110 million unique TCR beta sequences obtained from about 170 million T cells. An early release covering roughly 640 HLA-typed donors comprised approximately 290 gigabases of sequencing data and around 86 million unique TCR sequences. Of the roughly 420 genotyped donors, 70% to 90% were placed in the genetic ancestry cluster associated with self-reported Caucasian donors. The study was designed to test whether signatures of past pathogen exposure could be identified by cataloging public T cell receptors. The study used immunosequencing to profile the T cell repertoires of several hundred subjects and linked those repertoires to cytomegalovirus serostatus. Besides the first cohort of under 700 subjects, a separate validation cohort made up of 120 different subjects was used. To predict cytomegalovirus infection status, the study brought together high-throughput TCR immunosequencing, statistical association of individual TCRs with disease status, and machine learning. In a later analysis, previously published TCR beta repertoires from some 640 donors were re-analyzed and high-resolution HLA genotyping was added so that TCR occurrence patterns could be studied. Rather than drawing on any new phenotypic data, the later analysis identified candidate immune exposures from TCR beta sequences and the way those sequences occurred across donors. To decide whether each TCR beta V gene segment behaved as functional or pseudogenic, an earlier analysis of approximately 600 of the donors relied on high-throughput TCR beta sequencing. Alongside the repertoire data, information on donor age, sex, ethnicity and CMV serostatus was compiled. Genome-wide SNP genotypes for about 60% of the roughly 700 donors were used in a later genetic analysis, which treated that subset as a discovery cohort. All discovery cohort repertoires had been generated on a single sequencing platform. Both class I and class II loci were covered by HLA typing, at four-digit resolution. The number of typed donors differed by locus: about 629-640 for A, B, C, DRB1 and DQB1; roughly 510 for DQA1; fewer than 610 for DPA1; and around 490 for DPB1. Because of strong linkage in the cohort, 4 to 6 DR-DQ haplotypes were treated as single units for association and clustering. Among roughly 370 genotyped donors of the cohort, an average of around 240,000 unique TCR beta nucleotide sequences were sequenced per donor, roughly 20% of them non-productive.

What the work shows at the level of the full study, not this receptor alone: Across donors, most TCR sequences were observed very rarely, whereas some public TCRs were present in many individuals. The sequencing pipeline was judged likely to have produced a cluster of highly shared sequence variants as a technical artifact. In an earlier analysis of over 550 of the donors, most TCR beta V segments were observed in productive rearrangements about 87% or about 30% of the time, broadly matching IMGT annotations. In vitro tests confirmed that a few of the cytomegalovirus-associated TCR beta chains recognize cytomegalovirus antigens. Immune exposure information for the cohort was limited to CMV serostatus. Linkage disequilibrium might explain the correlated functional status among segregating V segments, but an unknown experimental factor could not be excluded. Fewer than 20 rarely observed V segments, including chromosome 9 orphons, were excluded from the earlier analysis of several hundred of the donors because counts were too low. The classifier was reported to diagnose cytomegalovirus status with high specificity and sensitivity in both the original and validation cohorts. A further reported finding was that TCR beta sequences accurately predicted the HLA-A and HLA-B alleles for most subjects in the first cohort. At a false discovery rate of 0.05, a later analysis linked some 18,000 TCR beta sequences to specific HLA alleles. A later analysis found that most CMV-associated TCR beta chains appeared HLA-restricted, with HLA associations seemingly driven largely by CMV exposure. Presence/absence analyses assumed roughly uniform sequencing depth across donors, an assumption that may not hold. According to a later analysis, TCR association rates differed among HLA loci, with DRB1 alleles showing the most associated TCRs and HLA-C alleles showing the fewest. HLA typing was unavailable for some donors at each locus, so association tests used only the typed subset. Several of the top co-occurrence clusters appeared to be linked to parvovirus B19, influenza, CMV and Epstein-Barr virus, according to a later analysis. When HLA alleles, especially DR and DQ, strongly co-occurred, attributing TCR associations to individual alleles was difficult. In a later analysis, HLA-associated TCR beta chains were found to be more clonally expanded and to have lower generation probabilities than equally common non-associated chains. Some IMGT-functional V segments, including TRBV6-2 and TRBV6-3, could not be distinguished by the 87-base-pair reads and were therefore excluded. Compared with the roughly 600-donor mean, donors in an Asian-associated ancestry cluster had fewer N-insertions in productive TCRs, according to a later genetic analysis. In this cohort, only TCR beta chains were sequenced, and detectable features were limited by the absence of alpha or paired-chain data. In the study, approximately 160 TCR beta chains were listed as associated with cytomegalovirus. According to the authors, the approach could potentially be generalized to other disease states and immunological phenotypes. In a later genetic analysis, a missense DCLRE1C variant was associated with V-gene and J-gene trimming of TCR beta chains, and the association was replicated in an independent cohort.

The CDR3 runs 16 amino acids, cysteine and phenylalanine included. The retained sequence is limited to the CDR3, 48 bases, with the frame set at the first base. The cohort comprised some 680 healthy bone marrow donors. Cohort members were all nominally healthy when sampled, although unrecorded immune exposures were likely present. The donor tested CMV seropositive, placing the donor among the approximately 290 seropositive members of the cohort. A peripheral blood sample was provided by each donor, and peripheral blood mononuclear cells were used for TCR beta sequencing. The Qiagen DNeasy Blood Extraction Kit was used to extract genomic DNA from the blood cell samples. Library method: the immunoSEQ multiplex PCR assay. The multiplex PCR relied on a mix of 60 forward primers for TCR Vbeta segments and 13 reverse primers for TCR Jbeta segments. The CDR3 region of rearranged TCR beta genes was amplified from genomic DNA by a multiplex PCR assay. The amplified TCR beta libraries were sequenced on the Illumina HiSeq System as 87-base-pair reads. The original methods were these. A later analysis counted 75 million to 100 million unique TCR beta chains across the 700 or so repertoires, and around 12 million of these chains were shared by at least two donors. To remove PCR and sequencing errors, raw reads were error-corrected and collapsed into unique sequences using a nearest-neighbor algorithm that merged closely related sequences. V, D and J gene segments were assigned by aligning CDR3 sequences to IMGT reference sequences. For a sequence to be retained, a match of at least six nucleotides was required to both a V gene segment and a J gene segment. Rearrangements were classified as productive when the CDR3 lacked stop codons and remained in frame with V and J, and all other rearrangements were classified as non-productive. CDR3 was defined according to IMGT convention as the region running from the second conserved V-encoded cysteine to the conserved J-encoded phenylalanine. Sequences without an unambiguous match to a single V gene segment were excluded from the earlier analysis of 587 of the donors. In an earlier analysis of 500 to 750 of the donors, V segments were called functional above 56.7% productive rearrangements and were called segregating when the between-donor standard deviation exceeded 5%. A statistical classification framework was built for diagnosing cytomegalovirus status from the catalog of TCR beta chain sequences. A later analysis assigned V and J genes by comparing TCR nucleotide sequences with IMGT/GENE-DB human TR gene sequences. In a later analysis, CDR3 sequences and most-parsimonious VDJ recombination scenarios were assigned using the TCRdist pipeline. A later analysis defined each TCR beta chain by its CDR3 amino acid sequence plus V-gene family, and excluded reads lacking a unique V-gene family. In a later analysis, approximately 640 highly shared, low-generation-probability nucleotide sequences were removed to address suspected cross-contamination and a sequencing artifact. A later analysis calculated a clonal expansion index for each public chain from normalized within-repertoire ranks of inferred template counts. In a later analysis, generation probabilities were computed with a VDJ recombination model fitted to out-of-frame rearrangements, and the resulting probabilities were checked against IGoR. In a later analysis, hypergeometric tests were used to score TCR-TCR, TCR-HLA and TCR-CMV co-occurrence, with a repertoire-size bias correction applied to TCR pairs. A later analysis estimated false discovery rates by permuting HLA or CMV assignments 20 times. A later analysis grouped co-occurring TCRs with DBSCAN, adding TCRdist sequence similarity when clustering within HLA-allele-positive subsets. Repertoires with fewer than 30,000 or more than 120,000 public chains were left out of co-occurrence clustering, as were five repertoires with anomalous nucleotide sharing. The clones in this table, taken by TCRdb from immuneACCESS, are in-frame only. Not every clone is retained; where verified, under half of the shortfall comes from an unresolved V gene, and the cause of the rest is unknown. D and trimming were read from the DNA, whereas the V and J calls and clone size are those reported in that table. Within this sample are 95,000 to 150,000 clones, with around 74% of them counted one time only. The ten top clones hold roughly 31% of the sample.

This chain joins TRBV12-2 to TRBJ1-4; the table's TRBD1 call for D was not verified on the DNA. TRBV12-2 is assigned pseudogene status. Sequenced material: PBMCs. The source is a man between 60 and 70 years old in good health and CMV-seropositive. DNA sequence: TGTGCAAGTCGCATCAAAACAGGGACCACTAATGAAAAACTGTTTTTT. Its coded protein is CASRIKTGTTNEKLFF.